The T cell receptor beta chain under discussion was sequenced for a study of T cell responses to AZD1222 COVID-19 vaccine. Whole-study findings and limits: Sampled repertoires all dated from after the peak T cell response.

A remark on this clone: Antigen: not known.

The germline V and J ends were trimmed by 3 bases and 7 bases, with 12 bases remaining between them. The CDR3 extends over 14 amino acids. Germline V CDR1 and CDR2: LNHDA, SQIVND (reference sequence). Measured with immunoSEQ multiplex PCR; TCRdb has only the in-frame clones, and not every one. The table records about 81,000 clones, about 82% of them present only once. Here the sequenced sample was peripheral blood, taken 28 days after the second AZD1222 dose. This clonotype originated in an adult who received the AZD1222 COVID-19 vaccine. This chain links TRBV19 with TRBJ2-2; tentatively, D is TRBD2 (6 bases). CDR3 nucleotide sequence: TGTGCCAGTAGTATCCGGGACTCAAGCGGGGAGCTGTTTTTT. As protein: CASSIRDSSGELFF.